This T cell receptor beta chain came from a study of T cell responses to AZD1222 COVID-19 vaccine. Germline V lookup: CDR1 SGHAT, CDR2 FQNNGV. Trimming took 1 base from V and 5 from J; bases not matched to a gene: 11. This CDR3 spans 17 amino acids. Clones were sequenced by immunoSEQ multiplex PCR, and TCRdb holds only the in-frame ones, with some missing. The sample has about 190,000 clones; about 89% are singletons. This clonotype was sampled from an adult in good health. This chain connects TRBV11-2 to TRBJ1-1, with 9 bases lining up with TRBD1. Sequencing was performed on peripheral blood, taken on day 0 of MenACWY control vaccination. The CDR3: CASSLGPGTGLETEAFF. As DNA, the CDR3 is TGTGCCAGCAGCTTAGGTCCTGGGACAGGGCTGGAAACTGAAGCTTTCTTT. Full variable domain (outside the CDR3, taken from reference TRBV11-2 and TRBJ1-1): EAGVAQSPRYKIIEKRQSVAFWCNPISGHATLYWYQQILGQGPKLLIQFQNNGVVDDSQLPKDRFSAERLKGVDSTLKIQPAKLEDSAVYLCASSLGPGTGLETEAFFGQGTRLTVV.